This TCR beta chain was captured in a study of beta chain features in type 1 diabetes. Whole-study context: Healthy donors resembled patients in age, gender and cell yields. Study findings and constraints: TCRB CDR3s were moderately but significantly shorter in Type 1 diabetes patients in all four CD4+ subsets.

About this clone: The antigen is not known.

V lost 5 bases and J lost 6, with 8 bases in between. CDR3 length: 11 amino acids. From germline, CDR1 is SGHAT and CDR2 FQNNGV. Each of the CD4+ naive, central memory, regulatory and stem cell-like memory populations was sorted via CD45RO/CCR7/CD25/CD127/CD95/CD27. All of the sorted populations showed purity greater than 95%. Since all of the isolated RNA was reverse transcribed, expressed TCRB transcripts were what got sequenced. Assay used: immunoSEQ multiplex PCR; TCRdb lists only in-frame clones, some missing. The table lists 600,000 to 650,000 clones, around a sixth of them singletons. The TCR sequence derives from a man aged 18 to 30 in good health. Sequencing used naive CD4+ T cells from blood. The rearrangement joins TRBV11-2 to TRBJ2-7, with D unclear. DNA for the CDR3: TGTGCCAGCAGCCAACTAAGCGAGCAGTACTTC. Residues: CASSQLSEQYF.